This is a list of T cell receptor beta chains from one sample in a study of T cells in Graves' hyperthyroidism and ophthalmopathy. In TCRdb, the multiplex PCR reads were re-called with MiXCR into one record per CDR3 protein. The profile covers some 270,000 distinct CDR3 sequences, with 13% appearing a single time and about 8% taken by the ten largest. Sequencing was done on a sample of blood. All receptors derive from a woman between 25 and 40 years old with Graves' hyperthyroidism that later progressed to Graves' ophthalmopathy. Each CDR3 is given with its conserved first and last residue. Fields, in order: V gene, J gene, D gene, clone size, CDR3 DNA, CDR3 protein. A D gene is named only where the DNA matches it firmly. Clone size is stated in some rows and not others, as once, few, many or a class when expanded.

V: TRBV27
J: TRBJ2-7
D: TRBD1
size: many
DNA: TGTGCCAGCAGTTGGGGACAGTTCTACGAGCAGTACTTC
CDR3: CASSWGQFYEQYF

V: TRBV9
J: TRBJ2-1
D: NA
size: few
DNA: TGTGCCAGCAGCGTAACTAGCAGCGATGAGCAGTTCTTC
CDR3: CASSVTSSDEQFF

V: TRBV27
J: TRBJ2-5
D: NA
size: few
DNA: TGTGCCAGCAGCGGGGTCCGACTCCAAGAGACCCAGTACTTC
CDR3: CASSGVRLQETQYF

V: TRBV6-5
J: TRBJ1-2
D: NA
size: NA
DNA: TGTGCCAGCAGTTACGGCTCGGGAGATGGCTACACCTTC
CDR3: CASSYGSGDGYTF

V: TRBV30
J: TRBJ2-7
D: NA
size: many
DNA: TGTGCCTGGAGCGGAACCGACTACGAGCAGTACTTC
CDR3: CAWSGTDYEQYF

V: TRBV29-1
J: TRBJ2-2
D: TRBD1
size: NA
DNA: TGCAGCGTTGACCCCGGGACAGGTACCGGGGAGCTGTTTTTT
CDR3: CSVDPGTGTGELFF

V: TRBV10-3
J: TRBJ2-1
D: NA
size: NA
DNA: TGTGCCATCAGTGAGAGGACGGCGGATGAGCAGTTCTTC
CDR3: CAISERTADEQFF

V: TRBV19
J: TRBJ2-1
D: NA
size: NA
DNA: TGTGCCAGTCTTACGCCCAACAATGAGCAGTTCTTC
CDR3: CASLTPNNEQFF

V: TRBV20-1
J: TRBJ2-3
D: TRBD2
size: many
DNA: TGCAGTGCTGCCGGCGAAGCGGGAGTTACAGATACGCAGTATTTT
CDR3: CSAAGEAGVTDTQYF

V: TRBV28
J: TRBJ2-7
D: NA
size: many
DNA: TGTGCCAGCAGCCTCACCGGGGGCCTCTACGAGCAGTACTTC
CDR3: CASSLTGGLYEQYF

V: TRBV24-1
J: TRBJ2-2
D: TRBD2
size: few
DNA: TGTGCCACCAGCCGGGAGGGATCGAACACCGGGGAGCTGTTTTTT
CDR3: CATSREGSNTGELFF

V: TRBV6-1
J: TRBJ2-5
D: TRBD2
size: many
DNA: TGTGCCAGCAATAACGGGAGGGTCGGGCGGGAGACCCAGTACTTC
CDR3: CASNNGRVGRETQYF

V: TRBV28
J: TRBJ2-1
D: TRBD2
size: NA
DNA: TGTACCCGCAGTTTAGGCCAAATTTTTAGCGGGAGGGCCGCCGATGAGCAGTTCTTC
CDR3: CTRSLGQIFSGRAADEQFF

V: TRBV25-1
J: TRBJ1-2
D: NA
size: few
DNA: TGTGCCAGCAGTGAATTGGCGGGATCTGACTATGGCTACACCTTC
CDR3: CASSELAGSDYGYTF

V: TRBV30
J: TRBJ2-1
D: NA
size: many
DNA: TGTGCCTGGATGGGGCAGGGGATGTCGGGGCAGTTCTTC
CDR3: CAWMGQGMSGQFF

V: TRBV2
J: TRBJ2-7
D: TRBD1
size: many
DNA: TGTGCCAGCAATGGACAGGTTCGGGAGCAGTACTTC
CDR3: CASNGQVREQYF

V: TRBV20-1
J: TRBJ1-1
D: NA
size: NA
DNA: TGCAGTGCTAGGGGTGGACTAGCGGGAGGGCCTGAAGCTTTCTTT
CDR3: CSARGGLAGGPEAFF

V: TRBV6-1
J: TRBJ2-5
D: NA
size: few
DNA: TGTGCCAGCAGTAAGATTTTACGGGACAAAACTAAAGAGACCCAGTACTTC
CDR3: CASSKILRDKTKETQYF

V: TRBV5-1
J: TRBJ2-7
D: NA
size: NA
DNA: TGCGCCAGCAGCATACCCCAGTCAAGTAGCTCCTACGAGCAGTACTTC
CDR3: CASSIPQSSSSYEQYF

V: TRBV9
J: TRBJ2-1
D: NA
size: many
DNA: TGTGCCAGCAGCAACGGAGGGGGGGCCAATGAGCAGTTCTTC
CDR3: CASSNGGGANEQFF

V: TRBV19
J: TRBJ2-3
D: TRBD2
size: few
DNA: TGTGCCAGTAGTTCGGAAGCGGGATGGAGTCGCTTGCAGTATTTT
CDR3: CASSSEAGWSRLQYF

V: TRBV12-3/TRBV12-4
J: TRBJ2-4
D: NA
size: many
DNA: TGTGCCAGCCTTAGGTTATGGGCGAGGGCCAAAAACATTCAGTACTTC
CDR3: CASLRLWARAKNIQYF